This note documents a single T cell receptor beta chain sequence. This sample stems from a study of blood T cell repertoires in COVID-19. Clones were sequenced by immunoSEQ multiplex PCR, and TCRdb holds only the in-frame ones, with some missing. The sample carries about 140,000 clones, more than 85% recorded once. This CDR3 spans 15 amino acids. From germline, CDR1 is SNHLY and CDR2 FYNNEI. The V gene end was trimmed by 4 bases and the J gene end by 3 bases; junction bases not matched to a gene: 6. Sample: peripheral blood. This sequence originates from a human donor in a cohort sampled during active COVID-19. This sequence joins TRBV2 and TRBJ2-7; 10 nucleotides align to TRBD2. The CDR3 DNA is TGTGCCAGCAGTGCCGAAGCGGGGGGGAGCTACGAGCAGTACTTC. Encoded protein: CASSAEAGGSYEQYF.